Listed here is a single T cell receptor (beta chain). The antigen this receptor binds is unknown. This sample was included in a study of cytomegalovirus exposure and HLA in healthy donors (dated by TCRdb to the late 2010s). In terms of the full investigation: An earlier analysis of under 600 of the donors reported 276 Gb of sequence data and 120 million or so unique TCR beta sequences from about 179 million T cells. An early release covering 550 to 700 HLA-typed donors comprised 300 to 350 gigabases of sequencing data and some 79 million unique TCR sequences. Among the approximately 420 genotyped donors, around 81% belonged to the genetic ancestry cluster associated with self-reported Caucasian donors. The aim of the study was to test whether cataloging public T cell receptors could identify signatures of past pathogen exposure. Using immunosequencing, the study profiled T cell repertoires from 500 to 800 subjects and related those repertoires to cytomegalovirus serostatus. Besides the first cohort of under 700 subjects, a separate validation cohort made up of about 120 different subjects was used. High-throughput TCR immunosequencing, statistical association of individual TCRs with disease status, and machine learning were combined to predict cytomegalovirus infection status. To study patterns of TCR occurrence, a later analysis re-analyzed previously published TCR beta repertoires from around 700 donors and added high-resolution HLA genotyping. In the later analysis, no new phenotypic data were used to find candidate immune exposures; instead, reliance was placed on TCR beta sequences and their occurrence across donors. An earlier analysis of more than 450 of the donors used high-throughput TCR beta sequencing to judge whether each TCR beta V gene segment behaved as functional or pseudogenic. Alongside the repertoire data, information on donor age, sex, ethnicity and CMV serostatus was compiled. A later genetic analysis used genome-wide SNP genotypes for about three fifths of the 666 donors, treating that subset as a discovery cohort. Every repertoire in the discovery cohort had been generated on one and the same sequencing platform. HLA typing included class I and class II loci at four-digit resolution. The number of typed donors differed by locus: about 620-630 for A, B, C, DRB1 and DQB1; 522 for DQA1; around 610 for DPA1; and about 450 for DPB1. Four to six DR-DQ haplotypes were handled as single units for association and clustering because linkage in the cohort was strong. Among some 410 genotyped donors of the cohort, an average of approximately 230,000 unique TCR beta nucleotide sequences were sequenced per donor, around 20% of them non-productive.

The cohort consisted of some 730 healthy bone marrow donors. At the time of sampling, every cohort member was nominally healthy, though immune exposures that went unrecorded were likely present. The donor was CMV seropositive and belonged to the group of about 290 seropositive cohort members. A peripheral blood sample was provided by each donor, and peripheral blood mononuclear cells were used for TCR beta sequencing. Genomic DNA was extracted from the blood cell samples with the Qiagen DNeasy Blood Extraction Kit. From a lookup of the germline V gene (reference sequence), CDR1 and CDR2 are SEHNR and FQNEAQ. Inclusive of the bounding cysteine and phenylalanine, the CDR3 is 15 residues long. Only the CDR3 portion is preserved as DNA: 45 bases, with reading frame beginning at the first base. Trimming removed 5 bases from V and 0 bases from J; the gene matches leave 5 bases unexplained. The protocol used for the library was the immunoSEQ multiplex PCR assay. For the multiplex PCR, a mixture combining 60 forward primers for TCR Vbeta segments and 13 reverse primers for TCR Jbeta segments was used. A multiplex PCR assay on genomic DNA amplified the CDR3 region of rearranged TCR beta genes. Amplified TCR beta libraries were sequenced as 87-base-pair reads on the Illumina HiSeq System. The original pipeline was this. In a later analysis, 77 million or so unique TCR beta chains were counted across the 650 to 750 repertoires, and some 10 million of these chains were shared by at least two donors. Raw reads were error-corrected and collapsed into unique sequences with a nearest-neighbor algorithm that merged closely related sequences to remove PCR and sequencing errors. Alignment of CDR3 sequences to IMGT reference sequences was used to assign V, D and J gene segments. For a sequence to be retained, a match of at least six nucleotides was required to both a V gene segment and a J gene segment. Rearrangements were called productive when the CDR3 lacked stop codons and stayed in frame with V and J; all others were non-productive. CDR3 was defined by IMGT convention, running from the second conserved V-encoded cysteine to the conserved J-encoded phenylalanine. In an earlier analysis of 550 to 650 of the donors, sequences lacking an unambiguous match to a single V gene segment were excluded. An earlier analysis of some 610 of the donors called V segments functional above 56.7% productive rearrangements and segregating when the between-donor standard deviation exceeded 5%. A statistical classification framework was built to diagnose cytomegalovirus status from the catalog of TCR beta chain sequences. In a later analysis, TCR nucleotide sequences were compared against IMGT/GENE-DB human TR gene sequences so that V and J genes could be assigned. Using the TCRdist pipeline, a later analysis assigned CDR3 sequences along with most-parsimonious VDJ recombination scenarios. In a later analysis, each TCR beta chain was defined by its CDR3 amino acid sequence together with its V-gene family, and reads lacking a unique V-gene family were excluded. In a later analysis, 450 to 600 highly shared, low-generation-probability nucleotide sequences were removed to address suspected cross-contamination and a sequencing artifact. In a later analysis, a clonal expansion index was calculated for each public chain from normalized within-repertoire ranks of inferred template counts. A later analysis computed generation probabilities with a VDJ recombination model fitted to out-of-frame rearrangements, and checked the results against IGoR. A later analysis scored TCR-TCR, TCR-HLA and TCR-CMV co-occurrence with hypergeometric tests, applying a repertoire-size bias correction to TCR pairs. A later analysis estimated false discovery rates by permuting HLA or CMV assignments 20 times. A later analysis grouped co-occurring TCRs with DBSCAN, adding TCRdist sequence similarity when clustering within HLA-allele-positive subsets. Repertoires with fewer than 30,000 or more than 120,000 public chains were left out of co-occurrence clustering, as were a handful of repertoires with anomalous nucleotide sharing. TCRdb re-hosts the immuneACCESS table, in-frame sequences only. Its copies lack some clones; in the studies checked, an unresolved V gene accounts for under half of them, and the cause for the rest is not known. V, J and clone size are those of that table, while D and trimming were read from the DNA. The sample table records tens of thousands of clones. Over 10% of the sample is held by the ten biggest clonotypes.

Overall study results and their limits: While some public TCRs were present in many individuals, most TCR sequences turned up only very rarely across donors. Immune exposure information for the cohort was limited to CMV serostatus. In a later genetic analysis, a missense DCLRE1C variant was associated with V-gene and J-gene trimming of TCR beta chains, and the association was replicated in an independent cohort. According to the authors, the approach could potentially be generalized to other disease states and immunological phenotypes. In vitro tests confirmed that a few of the cytomegalovirus-associated TCR beta chains recognize cytomegalovirus antigens. A cluster of highly shared sequence variants was judged likely to represent a technical artifact of the sequencing pipeline. Most CMV-associated TCR beta chains appeared to be HLA-restricted in a later analysis, and the HLA associations seemed to be driven largely by CMV exposure. Roughly uniform sequencing depth across donors was assumed in presence/absence analyses, although this assumption may not hold. Because the 87-base-pair reads could not distinguish some IMGT-functional V segments, including TRBV6-2 and TRBV6-3, those segments were excluded. A later analysis reported that several top co-occurrence clusters appeared linked to parvovirus B19, influenza, CMV and Epstein-Barr virus. Strong co-occurrence of HLA alleles, especially DR and DQ, made assigning TCR associations to individual alleles difficult. A further reported finding was that TCR beta sequences accurately predicted the HLA-A and HLA-B alleles for most subjects in the first cohort. Compared with the roughly 670-donor mean, donors in an Asian-associated ancestry cluster had fewer N-insertions in productive TCRs, according to a later genetic analysis. Only TCR beta chains were sequenced in this cohort, and the absence of alpha or paired-chain data limited detectable features. Because counts were too low, more than 15 rarely observed V segments, including chromosome 9 orphons, were left out of the earlier analysis of 500 to 750 of the donors. Correlated functional status among segregating V segments might reflect linkage disequilibrium, but an unknown experimental factor could not be ruled out. In a later analysis, TCR association rates were found to vary across HLA loci, with the most associated TCRs seen for DRB1 alleles and the fewest for HLA-C alleles. In an earlier analysis of 450 to 750 of the donors, most TCR beta V segments appeared in productive rearrangements about 87% or about 30% of the time, broadly matching IMGT annotations. Because HLA typing was missing for some donors at each locus, association tests included only the typed subset. The study gave a list of about 170 TCR beta chains associated with cytomegalovirus. At a false discovery rate of 0.05, a later analysis linked fewer than 20,000 TCR beta sequences to specific HLA alleles. A later analysis found that HLA-associated TCR beta chains were more clonally expanded and had lower generation probabilities than equally common non-associated chains. In both the original and validation cohorts, the classifier was reported to diagnose cytomegalovirus status with high specificity and sensitivity.

Specimen: PBMCs. The chain couples TRBV7-9 to TRBJ2-3; 7 bases in the middle match TRBD2. The TCR comes from a man aged 18 to 35 in good health and CMV-seropositive. CDR3 region: CASSPRGSSTDTQYF. DNA sequence: TGTGCCAGCAGCCCGCGGGGGTCTAGCACAGATACGCAGTATTTT.